The clone carrying this T cell receptor beta chain was detected ten times or more. Its specificity is unknown. The source of the sample is a study of glioma-infiltrating T cells. Looked up from germline, CDR1 is MNHNS and CDR2 is SASEGT. The CDR3 sequence is 13 residues long. The V segment lost 6 bases and the J segment 4 bases; nucleotides outside the gene matches: 3. Amplification of TCR alpha and beta CDR3 regions from RNA used iRepertoire nested multiplex PCR. Input was roughly 95-400 ng of tissue mRNA or PBMC total RNA. Each CDR3 protein gets one entry after TCRdb re-called the multiplex PCR reads with MiXCR. The profile shows 100,000 to 150,000 distinct CDR3 sequences, approximately 23% of them singletons. Study conclusions and caveats: Only very few CDR3 sequences appeared in both tissue and blood.

Sequencing was performed on glioma tissue, nonneoplastic brain tissue, or PBMCs (not recorded which). The genes are TRBV6-1 and TRBJ1-5, with 7 bases identical to TRBD1. The receptor's source is a human donor with low-grade glioma or glioblastoma, undergoing nonglioma brain surgery, or in good health (not recorded which). The CDR3 DNA is TGTGCCAGCAGGATGACAGGGAATCAGCCCCAGCATTTT. Its translation: CASRMTGNQPQHF.